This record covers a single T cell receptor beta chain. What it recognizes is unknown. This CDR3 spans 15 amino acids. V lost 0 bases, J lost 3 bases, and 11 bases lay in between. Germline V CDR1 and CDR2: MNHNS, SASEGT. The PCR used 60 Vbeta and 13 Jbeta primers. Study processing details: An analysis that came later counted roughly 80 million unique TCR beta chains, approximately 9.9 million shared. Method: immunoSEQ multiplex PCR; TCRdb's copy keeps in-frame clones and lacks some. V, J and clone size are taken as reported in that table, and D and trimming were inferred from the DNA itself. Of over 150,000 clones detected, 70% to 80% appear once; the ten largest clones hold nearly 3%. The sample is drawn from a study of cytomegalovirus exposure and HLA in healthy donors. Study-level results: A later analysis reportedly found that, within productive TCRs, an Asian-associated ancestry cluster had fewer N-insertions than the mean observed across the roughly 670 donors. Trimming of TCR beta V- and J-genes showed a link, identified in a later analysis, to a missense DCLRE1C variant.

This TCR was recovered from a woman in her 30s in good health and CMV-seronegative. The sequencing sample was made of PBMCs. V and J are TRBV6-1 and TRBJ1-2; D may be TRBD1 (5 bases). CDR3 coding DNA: TGTGCCAGCAGTGAAGCGCCGACAGACCACTATGGCTACACCTTC. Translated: CASSEAPTDHYGYTF.